Below are 15 T cell receptor beta chains sequenced from a single sample in a study of OX40 agonist ivuxolimab in advanced cancers. Profiled with immunoSEQ multiplex PCR; TCRdb holds only in-frame clones, not every one. Here the sample spans about 59,000 clones, 83% being singletons. Here the sequenced sample was CD4+ or CD8+ T cells sorted from blood, taken in a trial of the OX40 agonist ivuxolimab. The receptors come from an adult with an advanced solid tumor such as melanoma, head and neck, liver or kidney cancer.

The chain combines TRBV5-8 with TRBJ1-1; D might be TRBD1 (5 bases). The CDR3 extends over 16 amino acids. The germline gives CDR1 SGHTS, CDR2 YDEGEE. V was trimmed by 0 bases and J by 0 bases, leaving 12 bases between them. The CDR3: CASSLGSQGLNTEAFF. The CDR3 nucleotides read TGTGCCAGCAGCTTGGGGAGTCAGGGTTTGAACACTGAAGCTTTCTTT.

The chain is built from TRBV2 and TRBJ2-1; TRBD1 agrees at 9 bases. With 8 bases clipped from V and 8 bases from J, the junction kept 7 bases outside the gene matches. The CDR3 extends over 13 amino acids. Germline values: CDR1 SNHLY, CDR2 FYNNEI. The CDR3 bases are TGTGCCAGCGCGGGACAGGGTAGCTATGAGCAGTTCTTC. Its protein is CASAGQGSYEQFF. Combining the CDR3 with reference TRBV2 and TRBJ2-1 gives the whole variable domain EPEVTQTPSHQVTQMGQEVILRCVPISNHLYFYWYRQILGQKVEFLVSFYNNEISEKSEIFDDQFSVERPDGSNFTLKIRSTKLEDSAMYFCASAGQGSYEQFFGPGTRLTVL.

The rearrangement uses TRBV5-5 and TRBJ1-1; a possible D gene is TRBD1 (5 bases). Trimming pared 2 bases from V and 3 bases from J, leaving 14 bases between. Germline values: CDR1 SGHKS, CDR2 YYEKEE (reference sequence). The CDR3 length is 15 residues. The CDR3 loop reads CASSLRTIGDTEAFF. The CDR3 region has the DNA TGTGCCAGCAGCTTACGGACAATAGGGGACACTGAAGCTTTCTTT.

This clone was detected only a few times. V usage is TRBV7-2 and J usage is TRBJ2-1; D is tentatively TRBD1 or TRBD2 (5 bases each). The CDR3 spans 16 residues. V was trimmed by 3 bases and J by 10 bases, leaving 22 bases between them. Germline CDR1 and CDR2: SGHTA and FQGNSA. In DNA, the CDR3 is TGTGCCAGCAGCTTGGGACGGGCTAGACAATTCGACGAGCAGTTCTTC. Translation gives CASSLGRARQFDEQFF. Full variable domain (remainder filled in from reference TRBV7-2 and TRBJ2-1): GAGVSQSPSNKVTEKGKDVELRCDPISGHTALYWYRQSLGQGLEFLIYFQGNSAPDKSGLPSDRFSAERTGGSVSTLTIQRTQQEDSAVYLCASSLGRARQFDEQFFGPGTRLTVL.

The chain joins TRBV28 to TRBJ2-7; 8 bases fit TRBD1. J was trimmed by 5 bases and V by 2 bases; bases with no gene match: 11. The CDR3 is made up of 16 amino acids. Germline V gene lookup returns CDR1 MDHEN and CDR2 SYDVKM. CDR3 DNA: TGTGCCAGCAGTTTAGGAATATGGACAGGGATCCACGAGCAGTACTTC. Protein product: CASSLGIWTGIHEQYF.

The CDR3 spells CASSYRVGNQPQHF. CDR3 in DNA: TGTGCCAGCAGCTACAGGGTGGGCAATCAGCCCCAGCATTTT. The J gene is TRBJ1-5, the V gene TRBV6-1; D might be TRBD1 (6 bases). With 6 bases removed from V and 2 bases from J, the gap between germline ends came to 11 bases. CDR1 MNHNS and CDR2 SASEGT come from the germline V gene. This CDR3 contains 14 residues.

The V and J genes are TRBV5-8 and TRBJ1-4; 9 bases agree with TRBD1. Germline CDR1 reads SGHTS; CDR2 reads YDEGEE. The CDR3 has 18 amino acids. The J segment lost 8 bases and the V segment lost 4 bases, leaving 18 bases of the junction unmatched. The CDR3: CASSPGDRAFGVGEKLFF. As DNA, the CDR3 is TGTGCCAGCAGCCCTGGGGACAGGGCATTTGGGGTTGGGGAAAAACTGTTTTTT.

The chain recombines TRBV11-2 with TRBJ2-7; D might be TRBD1 (5 bases). V was clipped by 5 bases and J by 2 bases, with 13 bases between them. Germline-derived CDR1 and CDR2 are SGHAT and FQNNGV. The CDR3 length is 14 residues. CDR3 in DNA: TGTGCCAGCAGCCCACGGGCAGGGACCTACGAGCAGTACTTC. It specifies CASSPRAGTYEQYF. Based on the CDR3 plus reference TRBV11-2 and TRBJ2-7, the full variable domain is EAGVAQSPRYKIIEKRQSVAFWCNPISGHATLYWYQQILGQGPKLLIQFQNNGVVDDSQLPKDRFSAERLKGVDSTLKIQPAKLEDSAVYLCASSPRAGTYEQYFGPGTRLTVT.

The chain uses TRBV10-3 and TRBJ2-5; D is possibly TRBD1 (7 bases). V lost 10 bases to trimming and J lost 2 bases, with 29 bases between them. The CDR3 is 18 residues long. Looked up from germline, CDR1 is ENHRY and CDR2 is SYGVKD. CDR3 loop: CASRDWAGGGSFQETQYF. The CDR3 nucleotides are TGTGCCAGCCGAGACTGGGCAGGGGGAGGTAGTTTTCAAGAGACCCAGTACTTC.

The chain uses TRBV6-5 and TRBJ1-6; D gene uncertain. The CDR3 length is 12 residues. The germline V and J ends were trimmed by 4 bases and 8 bases, with 6 bases remaining between them. The germline V gene encodes CDR1 MNHEY and CDR2 SVGAGI. The chain's CDR3 is CASSFADSPLHF. For the CDR3, the DNA is TGTGCCAGCAGTTTCGCGGATTCACCCCTCCACTTT.

The chain has TRBV6-5 and TRBJ2-1; 10 bases agree with TRBD2. Per germline, CDR1 MNHEY and CDR2 SVGAGI. V shed 4 bases and J 9 bases; nucleotides not matched to a gene: 9. This CDR3 has 15 residues. CDR3 nucleotide sequence: TGTGCCAGCAGTTTAATAGCGGGAGGCGCGGCTGAGCAGTTCTTC. Protein: CASSLIAGGAAEQFF.

The chain is built from TRBV5-1 and TRBJ2-2; 10 bases fit TRBD1. The V segment lost 3 bases and the J segment 7 bases; nucleotides outside the gene matches: 9. The CDR3 loop spans 16 amino acids. In germline, CDR1 is SGHRS, CDR2 YFSETQ. The CDR3 is CASSWGDRGPGGELFF. The CDR3 DNA sequence: TGCGCCAGCAGCTGGGGCGACAGGGGGCCGGGCGGGGAGCTGTTTTTT.

The J gene is TRBJ2-3, the V gene TRBV7-8, with D unclear. The germline V gene encodes CDR1 SGHVS and CDR2 FQNEAQ. The CDR3 is made up of 15 amino acids. The V gene lost 2 bases and the J gene lost 6 bases, with 15 bases spanning the gap. The CDR3 protein is CASSLRGTREDTQYF. CDR3 DNA sequence: TGTGCCAGCAGCTTACGAGGAACTCGAGAGGATACGCAGTATTTT.

This clone has a handful of counts. This chain joins TRBV11-2 and TRBJ2-3, with 9 bases fitting TRBD1. Germline lookup yields CDR1 SGHAT and CDR2 FQNNGV. This CDR3 comprises 15 residues. V trimming: 5 bases; J trimming: 6 bases; junction bases outside the gene matches: 9. CDR3: CASSGGTGPLDTQYF. The DNA of the CDR3 is TGTGCCAGCAGCGGCGGGACAGGGCCTCTGGATACGCAGTATTTT.

The chain joins TRBV5-6 to TRBJ1-2, with 7 bases matching TRBD1. Germline CDR1 is SGHDT and CDR2 is YYEEEE. The CDR3 has 12 amino acids. The V gene end was trimmed by 4 bases and the J gene end by 8 bases; junction bases not matched to a gene: 5. The CDR3 region is CASSLWDSGYTF. The DNA of the CDR3 is TGTGCCAGCAGCCTATGGGACAGCGGCTACACCTTC.